This T cell receptor beta chain was recovered during a study of graft-versus-host responses after intestinal transplantation. Overall study: Anti-thymocyte globulin served as induction for all recipients, who then took tacrolimus and steroids for approximately 3 years. Study-wide results and caveats: High graft-versus-host to host-versus-graft clonal ratios were seen in allografts of patients with graft-donor T cell macrochimerism. Marrow from the recipient contained GvH clones, some of which had appeared first in ileum or blood. The study associated peak circulating GvH clone levels with early post-transplant HvG declines.

Details on this clone: Its target is unknown.

CDR3 size: 15 residues. Germline V lookup: CDR1 SGDLS, CDR2 YYNGEE. The V segment lost 0 bases and the J segment 4 bases; nucleotides outside the gene matches: 2. The assay was immunoSEQ multiplex PCR, and TCRdb's table has in-frame clones only and misses some. The sample shows 93,000 or so clones, under 95% of them seen only once. The source material was unstimulated CD8+ T cells sorted from spleen or lymph node cells, sampled before intestinal transplant. V is TRBV9 and J is TRBJ2-1, with TRBD1 matching 9 bases. This TCR was sampled from a human donor who received an intestinal transplant. CDR3 bases: TGTGCCAGCAGCGTAGGGACAGGGGCGTACAATGAGCAGTTCTTC. It encodes CASSVGTGAYNEQFF.